This T cell receptor (beta chain) was sequenced during a study of T cell responses to AZD1222 COVID-19 vaccine. Findings of the study overall: Repertoire sampling was restricted to post-peak T cell response timepoints. Reportedly, close to half of spike-specific TCRs are directed against unmutated variant regions.

Method: immunoSEQ multiplex PCR; TCRdb's copy keeps in-frame clones and lacks some. The repertoire holds 100,000 to 150,000 clones, with roughly nine tenths as singletons. The CDR3 spans 15 residues. CDR1 is SGDLS, CDR2 YYNGEE, per germline. Trimming cost V 0 bases and J 5 bases; bases outside gene matches: 4. As to this clone: Its cognate antigen is unknown.

The chain is built from TRBV9 and TRBJ1-5; 8 bases align to TRBD1. The clonotype was recovered from an adult in good health. This specimen was peripheral blood, taken on day 0 of AZD1222 vaccination. This CDR3 is CASSVGPDRDQPQHF. In DNA form, the CDR3 reads TGTGCCAGCAGCGTAGGGCCGGACAGGGATCAGCCCCAGCATTTT. Full variable domain (rest looked up from reference TRBV9 and TRBJ1-5): DSGVTQTPKHLITATGQRVTLRCSPRSGDLSVYWYQQSLDQGLQFLIQYYNGEERAKGNILERFSAQQFPDLHSELNLSSLELGDSALYFCASSVGPDRDQPQHFGDGTRLSIL.